This T cell receptor (beta chain) emerged from a study of T cell clonality in common variable immunodeficiency. This clone was seen repeatedly, ten times or more. Its antigen remains unknown. The read gets to within 3 residues of the CDR3 end, and the germline J gene fills in the rest. General observations from the study: In common variable immunodeficiency, TCR beta chains reportedly carried fewer deletions and N-nucleotide insertions.

Germline CDR1 reads KGHSH; CDR2 reads LQKENI. V was clipped by 3 bases and J by 2 bases, with 11 bases between them. This CDR3 has 14 amino acids. Sequencing was performed with immunoSEQ multiplex PCR; in TCRdb, only in-frame clones are kept and a portion is missing. In total the sample includes 35,000 or so clones, none of them seen once. This sequence originates from a human donor with common variable immunodeficiency. V and J are TRBV18 and TRBJ2-7, with a weak D call TRBD1 (6 bases). The material sequenced was peripheral blood mononuclear cells. This CDR3 reads CASSPPSGAYEQYF. CDR3 DNA, as far as it was read: TGTGCCAGCTCACCCCCGTCAGGGGCCTACGAG.